This TCR beta chain comes out of a study of T cells in Graves' hyperthyroidism and ophthalmopathy. Ten or more counts support this clonotype. RNA transcripts were the template for amplifying TCR beta CDR3 regions. First-round RT-PCR targeting the TCR CDR3 was performed with the HTBI primer set. TCRdb redid the calling of the multiplex PCR reads with MiXCR, one entry per CDR3 protein. Seen here are some 500,000 distinct CDR3 sequences, approximately 14% observed once, and the top ten hold less than 20%. CDR1 SNHLY and CDR2 FYNNEI come from the germline V gene. The CDR3 covers 15 residues. V lost 3 bases to trimming and J lost 7 bases, with 16 bases between them.

Sequenced material: blood. The chain couples TRBV2 to TRBJ2-1; tentative D call: TRBD2 (6 bases). The sequence came from a woman in her late teens or twenties with Graves' hyperthyroidism. CDR3 coding DNA: TGTGCCAGCAGTGAGGACTACCTCAACGGAAATGAGCAGTTCTTC. It encodes CASSEDYLNGNEQFF.